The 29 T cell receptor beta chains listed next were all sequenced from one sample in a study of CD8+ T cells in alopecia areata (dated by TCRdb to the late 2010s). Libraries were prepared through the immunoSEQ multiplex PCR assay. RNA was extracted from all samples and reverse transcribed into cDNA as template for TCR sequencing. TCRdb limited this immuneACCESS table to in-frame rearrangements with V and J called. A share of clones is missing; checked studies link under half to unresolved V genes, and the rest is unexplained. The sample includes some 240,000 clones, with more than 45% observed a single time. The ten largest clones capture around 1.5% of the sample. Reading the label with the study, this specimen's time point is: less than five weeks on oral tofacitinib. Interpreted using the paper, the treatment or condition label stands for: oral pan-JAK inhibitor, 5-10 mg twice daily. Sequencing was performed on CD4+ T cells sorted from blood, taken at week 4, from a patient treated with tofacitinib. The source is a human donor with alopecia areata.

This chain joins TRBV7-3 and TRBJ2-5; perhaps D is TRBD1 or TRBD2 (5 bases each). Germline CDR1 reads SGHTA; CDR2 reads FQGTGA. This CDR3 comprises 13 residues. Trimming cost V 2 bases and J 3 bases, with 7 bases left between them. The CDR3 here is CASSLGTKETQYF. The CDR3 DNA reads TGTGCCAGCAGCTTAGGGACGAAAGAGACCCAGTACTTC.

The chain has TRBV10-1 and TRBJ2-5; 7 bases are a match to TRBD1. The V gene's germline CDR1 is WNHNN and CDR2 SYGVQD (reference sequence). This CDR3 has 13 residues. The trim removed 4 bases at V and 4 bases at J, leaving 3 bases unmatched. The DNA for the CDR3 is TGCGCCAGCAGTGTCCGACAGGGAGAGACCCAGTACTTC. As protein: CASSVRQGETQYF.

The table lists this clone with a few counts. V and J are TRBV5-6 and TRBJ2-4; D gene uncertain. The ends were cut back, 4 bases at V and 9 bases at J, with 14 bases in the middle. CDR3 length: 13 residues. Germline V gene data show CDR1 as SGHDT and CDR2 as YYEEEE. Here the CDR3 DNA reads TGTGCCAGCAGCCTACAAGGCAGCCTCATTCAGTACTTC. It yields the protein CASSLQGSLIQYF. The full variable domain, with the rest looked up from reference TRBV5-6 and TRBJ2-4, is DAGVTQSPTHLIKTRGQQVTLRCSPKSGHDTVSWYQQALGQGPQFIFQYYEEEERQRGNFPDRFSGHQFPNYSSELNVNALLLGDSALYLCASSLQGSLIQYFGAGTRLSVL.

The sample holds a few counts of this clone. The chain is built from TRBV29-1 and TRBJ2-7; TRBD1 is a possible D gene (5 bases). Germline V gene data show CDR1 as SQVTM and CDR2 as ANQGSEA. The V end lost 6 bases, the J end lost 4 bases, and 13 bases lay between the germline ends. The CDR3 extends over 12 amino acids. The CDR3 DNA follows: TGCAGCGTGGGGCATGACAAGTACGAGCAGTACTTC. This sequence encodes CSVGHDKYEQYF.

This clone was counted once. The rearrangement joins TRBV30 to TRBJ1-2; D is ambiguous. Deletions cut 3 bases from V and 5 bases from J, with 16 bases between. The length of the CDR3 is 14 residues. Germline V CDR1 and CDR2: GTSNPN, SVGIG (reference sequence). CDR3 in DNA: TGTGCCTGGAGAGAAATCGGACGGAATTATGGCTACACCTTC. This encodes CAWREIGRNYGYTF.

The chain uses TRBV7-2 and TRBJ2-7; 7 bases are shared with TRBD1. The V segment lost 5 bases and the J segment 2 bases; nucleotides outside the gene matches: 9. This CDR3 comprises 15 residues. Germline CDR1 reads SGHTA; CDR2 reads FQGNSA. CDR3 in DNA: TGTGCCAGCAGCCCCCGACAGGGTCCTACCTACGAGCAGTACTTC. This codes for CASSPRQGPTYEQYF.

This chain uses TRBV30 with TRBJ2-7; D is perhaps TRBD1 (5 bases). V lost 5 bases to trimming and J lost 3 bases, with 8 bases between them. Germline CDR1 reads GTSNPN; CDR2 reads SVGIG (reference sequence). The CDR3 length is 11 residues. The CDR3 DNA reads TGTGCCTGGGGCGACAGCTACGAGCAGTACTTC. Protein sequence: CAWGDSYEQYF.

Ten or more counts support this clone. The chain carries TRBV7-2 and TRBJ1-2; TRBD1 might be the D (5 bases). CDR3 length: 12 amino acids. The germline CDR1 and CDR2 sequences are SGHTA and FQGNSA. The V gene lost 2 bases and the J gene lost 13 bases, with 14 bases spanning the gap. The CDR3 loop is CASSLSWQGLTF. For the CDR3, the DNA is TGTGCCAGCAGCTTAAGTTGGCAGGGCCTCACCTTC.

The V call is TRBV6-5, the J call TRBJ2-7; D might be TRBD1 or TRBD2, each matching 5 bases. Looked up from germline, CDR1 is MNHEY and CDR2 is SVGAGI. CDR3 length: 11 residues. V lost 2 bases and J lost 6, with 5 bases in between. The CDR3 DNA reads TGTGCCAGCAGTTACGGGGGCGAGCAGTACTTC. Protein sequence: CASSYGGEQYF.

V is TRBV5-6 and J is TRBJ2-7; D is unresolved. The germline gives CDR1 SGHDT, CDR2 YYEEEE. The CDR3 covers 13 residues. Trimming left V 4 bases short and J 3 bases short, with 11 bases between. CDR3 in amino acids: CASSETVNYEQYF. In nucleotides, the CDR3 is TGTGCCAGCAGCGAAACAGTCAACTACGAGCAGTACTTC.

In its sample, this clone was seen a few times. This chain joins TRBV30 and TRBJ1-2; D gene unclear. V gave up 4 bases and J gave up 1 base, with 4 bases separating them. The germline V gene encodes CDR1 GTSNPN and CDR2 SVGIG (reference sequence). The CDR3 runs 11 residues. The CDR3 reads CAWTDNYGYTF. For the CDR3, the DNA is TGTGCCTGGACGGATAACTATGGCTACACCTTC.

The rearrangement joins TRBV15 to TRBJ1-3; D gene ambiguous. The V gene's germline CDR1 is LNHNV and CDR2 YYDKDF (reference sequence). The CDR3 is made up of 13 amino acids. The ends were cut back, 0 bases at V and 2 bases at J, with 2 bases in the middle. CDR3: CATSRDPGNTIYF. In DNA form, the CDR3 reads TGTGCCACCAGCAGAGATCCTGGAAACACCATATATTTT.

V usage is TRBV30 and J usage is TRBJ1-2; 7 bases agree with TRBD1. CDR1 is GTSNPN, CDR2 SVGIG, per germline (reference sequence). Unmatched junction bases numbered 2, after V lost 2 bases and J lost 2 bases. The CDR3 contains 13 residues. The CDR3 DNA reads TGTGCCTGGAGTATGACAGGGAACTATGGCTACACCTTC. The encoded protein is CAWSMTGNYGYTF.

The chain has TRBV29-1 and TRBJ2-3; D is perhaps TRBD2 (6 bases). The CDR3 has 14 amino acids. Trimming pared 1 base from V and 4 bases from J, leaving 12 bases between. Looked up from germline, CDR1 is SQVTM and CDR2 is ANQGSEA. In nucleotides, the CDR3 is TGCAGCGTTGAAGCGCCGGGGGTGGCAGATACGCAGTATTTT. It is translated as CSVEAPGVADTQYF.

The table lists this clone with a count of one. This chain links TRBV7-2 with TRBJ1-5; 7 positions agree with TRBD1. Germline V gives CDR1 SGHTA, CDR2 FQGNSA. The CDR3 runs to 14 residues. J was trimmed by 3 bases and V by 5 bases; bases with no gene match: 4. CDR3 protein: CASSAGQVNQPQHF. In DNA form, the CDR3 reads TGTGCCAGCAGCGCTGGACAGGTCAATCAGCCCCAGCATTTT.

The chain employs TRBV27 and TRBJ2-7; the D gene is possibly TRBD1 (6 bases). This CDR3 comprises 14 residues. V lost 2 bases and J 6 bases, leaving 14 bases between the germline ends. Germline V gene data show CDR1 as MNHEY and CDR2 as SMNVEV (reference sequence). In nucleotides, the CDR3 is TGTGCCAGCAGTTTAGGGACACCTTTCTCCGAGCAGTACTTC. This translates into CASSLGTPFSEQYF.

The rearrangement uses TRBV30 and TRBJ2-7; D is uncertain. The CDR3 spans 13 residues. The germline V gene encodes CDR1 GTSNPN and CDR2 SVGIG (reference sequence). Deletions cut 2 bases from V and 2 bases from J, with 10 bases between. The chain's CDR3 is CAWSKGSTYEQYF. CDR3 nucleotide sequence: TGTGCCTGGAGTAAGGGAAGTACCTACGAGCAGTACTTC.

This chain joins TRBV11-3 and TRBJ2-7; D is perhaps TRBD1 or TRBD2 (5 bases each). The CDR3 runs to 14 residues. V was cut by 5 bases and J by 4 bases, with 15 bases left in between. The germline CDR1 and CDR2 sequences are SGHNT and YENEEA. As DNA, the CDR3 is TGTGCCAGCAGCACCGACCTGAGGGGTTACGAGCAGTACTTC. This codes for CASSTDLRGYEQYF.

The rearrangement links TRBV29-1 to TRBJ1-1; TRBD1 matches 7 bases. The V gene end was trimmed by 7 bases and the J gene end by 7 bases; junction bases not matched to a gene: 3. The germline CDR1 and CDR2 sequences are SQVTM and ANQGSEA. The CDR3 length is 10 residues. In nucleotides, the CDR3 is TGCAGCGGCCGACAGGGTGAAGCTTTCTTT. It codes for CSGRQGEAFF.

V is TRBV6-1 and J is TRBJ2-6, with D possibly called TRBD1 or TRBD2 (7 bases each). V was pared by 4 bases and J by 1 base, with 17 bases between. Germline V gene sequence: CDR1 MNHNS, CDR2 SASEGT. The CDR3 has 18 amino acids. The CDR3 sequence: CASSGGQRDLSGANVLTF. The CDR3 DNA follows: TGTGCCAGCAGTGGGGGACAGCGGGACCTTTCTGGGGCCAACGTCCTGACTTTC.

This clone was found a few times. In DNA, the CDR3 is TGTGCCAGCAGCGGTAACGAGCAGTACTTC. It translates to CASSGNEQYF. The rearrangement links TRBV7-9 to TRBJ2-7, with no clear D. Germline CDR1 reads SEHNR; CDR2 reads FQNEAQ (reference sequence). Trimming left V 5 bases short and J 5 bases short, with 4 bases between. This CDR3 is built from 10 residues.

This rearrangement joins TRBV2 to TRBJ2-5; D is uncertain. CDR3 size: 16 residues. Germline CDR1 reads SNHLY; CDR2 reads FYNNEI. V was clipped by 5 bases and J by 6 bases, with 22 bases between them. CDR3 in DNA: TGTGCCAGCAGTCCAAATGGGTGGCAAACCCAGCAGACCCAGTACTTC. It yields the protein CASSPNGWQTQQTQYF.

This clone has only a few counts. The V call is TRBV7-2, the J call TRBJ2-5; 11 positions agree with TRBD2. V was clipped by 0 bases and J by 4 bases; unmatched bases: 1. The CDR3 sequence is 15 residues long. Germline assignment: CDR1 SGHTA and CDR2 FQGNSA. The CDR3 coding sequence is TGTGCCAGCAGCTTAGCTAGCGGGGGGGCAGAGACCCAGTACTTC. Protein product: CASSLASGGAETQYF.

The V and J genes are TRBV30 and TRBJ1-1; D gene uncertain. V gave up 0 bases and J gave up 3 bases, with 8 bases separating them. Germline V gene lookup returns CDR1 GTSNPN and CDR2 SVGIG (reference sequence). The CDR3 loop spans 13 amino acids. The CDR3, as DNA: TGTGCCTGGAGTGTTTCGTCCTACACTGAAGCTTTCTTT. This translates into CAWSVSSYTEAFF.

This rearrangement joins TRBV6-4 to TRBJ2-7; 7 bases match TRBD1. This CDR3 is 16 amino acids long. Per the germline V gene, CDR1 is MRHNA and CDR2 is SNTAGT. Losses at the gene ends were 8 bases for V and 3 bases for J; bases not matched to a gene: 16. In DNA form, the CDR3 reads TGTGCCAGCTCCCGCCAACCGACAGGGAGCTTCTACGAGCAGTACTTC. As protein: CASSRQPTGSFYEQYF.

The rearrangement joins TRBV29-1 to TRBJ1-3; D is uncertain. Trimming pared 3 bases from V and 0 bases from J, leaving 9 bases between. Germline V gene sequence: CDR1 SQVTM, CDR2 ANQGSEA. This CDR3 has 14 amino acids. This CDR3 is CSVEIGPSGNTIYF. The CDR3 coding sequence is TGCAGCGTTGAGATTGGACCCTCTGGAAACACCATATATTTT.

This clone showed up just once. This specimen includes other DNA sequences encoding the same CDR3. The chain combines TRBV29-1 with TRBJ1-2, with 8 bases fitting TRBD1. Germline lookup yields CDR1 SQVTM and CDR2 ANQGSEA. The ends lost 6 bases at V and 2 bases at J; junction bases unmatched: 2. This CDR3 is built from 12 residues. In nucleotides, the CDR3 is TGCAGCGTCGGGACAGGAAACTATGGCTACACCTTC. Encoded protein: CSVGTGNYGYTF.

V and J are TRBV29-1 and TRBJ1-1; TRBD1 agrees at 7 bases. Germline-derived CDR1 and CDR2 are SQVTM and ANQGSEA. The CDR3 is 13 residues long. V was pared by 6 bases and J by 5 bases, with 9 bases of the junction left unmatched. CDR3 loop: CSVMTGTRTEAFF. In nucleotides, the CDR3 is TGCAGCGTCATGACAGGGACCCGAACTGAAGCTTTCTTT.

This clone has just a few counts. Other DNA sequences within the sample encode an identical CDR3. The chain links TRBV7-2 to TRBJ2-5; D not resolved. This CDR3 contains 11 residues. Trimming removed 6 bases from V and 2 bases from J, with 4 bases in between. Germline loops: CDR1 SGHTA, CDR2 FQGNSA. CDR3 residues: CASSRQETQYF. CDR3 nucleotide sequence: TGTGCCAGCAGTCGGCAAGAGACCCAGTACTTC.